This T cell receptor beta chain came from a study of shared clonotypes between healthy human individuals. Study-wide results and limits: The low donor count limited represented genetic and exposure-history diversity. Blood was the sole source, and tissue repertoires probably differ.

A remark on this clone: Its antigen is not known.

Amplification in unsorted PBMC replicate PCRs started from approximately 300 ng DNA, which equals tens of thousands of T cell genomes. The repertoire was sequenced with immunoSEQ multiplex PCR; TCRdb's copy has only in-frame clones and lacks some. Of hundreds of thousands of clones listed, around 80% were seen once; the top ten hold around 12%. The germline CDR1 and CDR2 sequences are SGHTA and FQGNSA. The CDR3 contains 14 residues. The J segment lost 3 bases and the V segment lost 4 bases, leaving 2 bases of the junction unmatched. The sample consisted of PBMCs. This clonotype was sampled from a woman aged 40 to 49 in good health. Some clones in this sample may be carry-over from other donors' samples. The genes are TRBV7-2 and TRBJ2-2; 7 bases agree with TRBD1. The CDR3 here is CASSWTGDTGELFF. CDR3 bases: TGTGCCAGCAGCTGGACAGGAGACACCGGGGAGCTGTTTTTT.